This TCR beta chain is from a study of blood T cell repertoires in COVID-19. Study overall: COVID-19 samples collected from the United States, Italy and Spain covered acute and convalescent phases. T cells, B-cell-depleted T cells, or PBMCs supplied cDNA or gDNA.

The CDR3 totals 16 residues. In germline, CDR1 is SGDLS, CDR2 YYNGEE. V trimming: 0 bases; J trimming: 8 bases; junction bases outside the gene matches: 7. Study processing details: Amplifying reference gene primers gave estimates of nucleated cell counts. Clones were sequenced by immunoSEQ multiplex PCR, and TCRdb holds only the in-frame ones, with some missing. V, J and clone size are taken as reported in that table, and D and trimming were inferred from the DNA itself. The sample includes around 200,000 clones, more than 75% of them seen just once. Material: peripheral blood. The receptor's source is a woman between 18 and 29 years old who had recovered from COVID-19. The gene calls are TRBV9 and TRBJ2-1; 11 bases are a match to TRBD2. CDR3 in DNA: TGTGCCAGCAGCGTAGCGGTAGCGGGAGGGCCGGATGAGCAGTTCTTC. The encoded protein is CASSVAVAGGPDEQFF.